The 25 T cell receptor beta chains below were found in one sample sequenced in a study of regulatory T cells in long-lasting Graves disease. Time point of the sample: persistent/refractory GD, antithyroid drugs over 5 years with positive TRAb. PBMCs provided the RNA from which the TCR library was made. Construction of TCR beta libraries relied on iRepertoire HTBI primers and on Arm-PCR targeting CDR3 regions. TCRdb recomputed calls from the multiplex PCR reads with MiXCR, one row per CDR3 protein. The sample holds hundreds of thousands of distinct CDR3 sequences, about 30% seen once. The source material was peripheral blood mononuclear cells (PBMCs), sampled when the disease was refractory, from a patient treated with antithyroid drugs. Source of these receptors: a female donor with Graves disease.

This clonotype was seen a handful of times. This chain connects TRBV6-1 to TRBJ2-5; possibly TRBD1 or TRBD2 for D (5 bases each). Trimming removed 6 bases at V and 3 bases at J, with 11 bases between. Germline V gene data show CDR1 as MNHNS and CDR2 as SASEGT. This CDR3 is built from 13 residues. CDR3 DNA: TGTGCCAGCAGGCACGGGACGGAAGAGACCCAGTACTTC. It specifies CASRHGTEETQYF.

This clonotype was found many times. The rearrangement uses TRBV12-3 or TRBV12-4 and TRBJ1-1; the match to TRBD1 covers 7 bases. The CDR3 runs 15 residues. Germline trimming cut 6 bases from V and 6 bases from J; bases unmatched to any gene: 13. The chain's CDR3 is CASSANAQGRPEAFF. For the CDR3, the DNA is TGTGCCAGCAGCGCCAACGCACAGGGGAGGCCTGAAGCTTTCTTT.

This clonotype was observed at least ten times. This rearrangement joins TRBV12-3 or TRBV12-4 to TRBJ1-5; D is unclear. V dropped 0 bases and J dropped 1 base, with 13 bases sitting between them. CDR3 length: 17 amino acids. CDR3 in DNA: TGTGCCAGCAGTTTAGCGTCCGGGGTCGAGAGCAATCAGCCCCAGCATTTT. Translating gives CASSLASGVESNQPQHF.

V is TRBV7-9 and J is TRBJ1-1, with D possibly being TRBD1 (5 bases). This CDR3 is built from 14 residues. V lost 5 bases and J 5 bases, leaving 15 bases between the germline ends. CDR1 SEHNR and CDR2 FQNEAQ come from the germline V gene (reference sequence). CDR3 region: CASSPWDSETEAFF. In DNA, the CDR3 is TGTGCCAGCAGCCCCTGGGACTCCGAGACTGAAGCTTTCTTT.

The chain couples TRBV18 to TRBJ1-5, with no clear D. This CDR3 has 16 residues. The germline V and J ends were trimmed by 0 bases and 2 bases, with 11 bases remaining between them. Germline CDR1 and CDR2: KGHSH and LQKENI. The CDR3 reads CASSPPGGVGNQPQHF. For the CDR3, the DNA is TGTGCCAGCTCACCACCGGGCGGGGTAGGCAATCAGCCCCAGCATTTT.

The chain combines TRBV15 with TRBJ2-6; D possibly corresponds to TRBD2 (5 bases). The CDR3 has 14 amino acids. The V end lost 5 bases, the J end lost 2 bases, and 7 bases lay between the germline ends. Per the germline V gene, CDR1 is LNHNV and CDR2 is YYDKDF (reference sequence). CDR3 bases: TGTGCCACCAGCCGGGGAGCTGGGGCCAACGTCCTGACTTTC. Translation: CATSRGAGANVLTF.

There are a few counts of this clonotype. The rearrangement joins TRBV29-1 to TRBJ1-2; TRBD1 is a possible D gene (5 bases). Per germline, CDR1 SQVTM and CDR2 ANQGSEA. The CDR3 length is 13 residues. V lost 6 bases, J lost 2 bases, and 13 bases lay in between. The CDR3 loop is CSVRDEGNYGYTF. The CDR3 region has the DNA TGCAGCGTCAGGGACGAGGGGAACTATGGCTACACCTTC. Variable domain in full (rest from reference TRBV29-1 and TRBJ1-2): SAVISQKPSRDICQRGTSLTIQCQVDSQVTMMFWYRQQPGQSLTLIATANQGSEATYESGFVIDKFPISRPNLTFSTLTVSNMSPEDSSIYLCSVRDEGNYGYTFGSGTRLTVV.

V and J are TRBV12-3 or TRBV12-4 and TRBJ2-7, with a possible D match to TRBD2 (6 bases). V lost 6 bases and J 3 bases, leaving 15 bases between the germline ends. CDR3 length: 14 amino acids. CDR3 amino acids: CASRQRAGGYEQYF. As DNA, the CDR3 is TGTGCCAGCAGACAAAGAGCGGGCGGCTACGAGCAGTACTTC.

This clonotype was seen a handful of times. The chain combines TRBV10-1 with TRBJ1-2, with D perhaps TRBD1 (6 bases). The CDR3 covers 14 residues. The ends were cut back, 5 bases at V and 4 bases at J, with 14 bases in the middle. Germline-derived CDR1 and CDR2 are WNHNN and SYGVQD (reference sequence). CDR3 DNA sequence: TGCGCCAGCAGTTACCGGGAACAGGGCTATGGCTACACCTTC. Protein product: CASSYREQGYGYTF.

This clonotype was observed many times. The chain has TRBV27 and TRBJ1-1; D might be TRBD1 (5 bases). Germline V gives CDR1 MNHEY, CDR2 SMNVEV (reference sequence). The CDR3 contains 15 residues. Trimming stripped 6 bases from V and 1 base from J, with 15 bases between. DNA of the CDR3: TGTGCCAGCAGCGAGTTGGGGGTTCGGAACACTGAAGCTTTCTTT. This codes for CASSELGVRNTEAFF.

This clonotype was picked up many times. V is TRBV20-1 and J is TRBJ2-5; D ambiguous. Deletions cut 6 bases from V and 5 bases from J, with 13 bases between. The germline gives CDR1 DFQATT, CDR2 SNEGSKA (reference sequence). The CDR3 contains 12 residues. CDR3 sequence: CSAGSTRETQYF. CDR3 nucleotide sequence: TGCAGTGCCGGCAGTACGAGGGAGACCCAGTACTTC.

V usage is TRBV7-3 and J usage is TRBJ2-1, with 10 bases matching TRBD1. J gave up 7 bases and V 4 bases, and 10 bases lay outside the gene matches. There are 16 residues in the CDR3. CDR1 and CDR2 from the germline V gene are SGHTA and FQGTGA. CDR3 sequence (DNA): TGTGCCAGCAGCTCGGCTCGGGGACAGGGGTCGAATGAGCAGTTCTTC. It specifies CASSSARGQGSNEQFF.

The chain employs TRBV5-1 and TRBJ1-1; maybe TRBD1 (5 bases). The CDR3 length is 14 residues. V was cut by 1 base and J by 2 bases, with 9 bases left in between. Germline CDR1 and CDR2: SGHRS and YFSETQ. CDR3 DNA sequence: TGCGCCAGCAGCTTGTACGACAGTAACACTGAAGCTTTCTTT. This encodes CASSLYDSNTEAFF.

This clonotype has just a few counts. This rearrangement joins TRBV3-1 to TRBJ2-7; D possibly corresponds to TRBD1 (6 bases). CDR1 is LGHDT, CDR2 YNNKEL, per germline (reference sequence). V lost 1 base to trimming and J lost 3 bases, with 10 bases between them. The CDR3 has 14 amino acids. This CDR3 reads CASSQVLGGYEQYF. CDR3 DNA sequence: TGTGCCAGCAGCCAAGTTCTAGGGGGCTACGAGCAGTACTTC.

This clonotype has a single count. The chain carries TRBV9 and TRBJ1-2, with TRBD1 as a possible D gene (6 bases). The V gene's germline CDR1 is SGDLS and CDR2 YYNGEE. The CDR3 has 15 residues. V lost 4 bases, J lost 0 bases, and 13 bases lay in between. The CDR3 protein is CASSLTGRSNYGYTF. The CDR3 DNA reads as TGTGCCAGCAGCTTAACAGGGAGGTCTAACTATGGCTACACCTTC.

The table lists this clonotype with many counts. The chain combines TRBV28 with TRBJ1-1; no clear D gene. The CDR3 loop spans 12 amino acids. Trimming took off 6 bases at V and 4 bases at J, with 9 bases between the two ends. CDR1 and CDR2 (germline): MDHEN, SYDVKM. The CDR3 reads CASSQRSTEAFF. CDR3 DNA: TGTGCCAGCAGCCAGAGGAGCACTGAAGCTTTCTTT.

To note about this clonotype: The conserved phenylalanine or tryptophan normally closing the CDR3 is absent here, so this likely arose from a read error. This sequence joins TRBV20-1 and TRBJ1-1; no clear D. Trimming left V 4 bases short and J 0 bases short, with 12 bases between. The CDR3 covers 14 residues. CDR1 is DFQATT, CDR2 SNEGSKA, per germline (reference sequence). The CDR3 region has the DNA TGCAGTGCTAATACATTACTCATGAACACTGAAGCTTTCTCT. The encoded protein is CSANTLLMNTEAFS.

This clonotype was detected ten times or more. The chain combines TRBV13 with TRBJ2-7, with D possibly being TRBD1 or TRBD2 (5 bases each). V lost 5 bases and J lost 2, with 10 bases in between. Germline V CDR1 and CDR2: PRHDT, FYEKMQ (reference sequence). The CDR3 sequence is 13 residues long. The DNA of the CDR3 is TGTGCCAGCAGCACCGGGACCCCCTACGAGCAGTACTTC. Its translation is CASSTGTPYEQYF.

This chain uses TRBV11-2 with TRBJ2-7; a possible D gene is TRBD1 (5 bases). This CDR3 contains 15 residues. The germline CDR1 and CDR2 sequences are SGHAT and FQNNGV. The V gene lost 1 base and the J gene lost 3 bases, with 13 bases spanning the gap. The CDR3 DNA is TGTGCCAGCAGCTTAGTGACAGAATTAATCTACGAGCAGTACTTC. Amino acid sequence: CASSLVTELIYEQYF.

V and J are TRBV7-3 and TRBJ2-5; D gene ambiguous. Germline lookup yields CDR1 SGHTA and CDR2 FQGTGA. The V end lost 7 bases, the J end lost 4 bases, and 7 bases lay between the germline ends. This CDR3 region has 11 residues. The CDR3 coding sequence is TGTGCCAGCAACGTGGGAGAGACCCAGTACTTC. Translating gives CASNVGETQYF.

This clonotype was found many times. In DNA form, the CDR3 reads TGTGCCAGCAGCTCATCCACTAGCGGGAACGAGCAGTACTTC. The encoded protein is CASSSSTSGNEQYF. The genes are TRBV11-2 and TRBJ2-7, with TRBD2 matching over 10 bases. The CDR3 length is 14 residues. Trimming cost V 4 bases and J 5 bases; bases outside gene matches: 5. From germline, CDR1 is SGHAT and CDR2 FQNNGV.

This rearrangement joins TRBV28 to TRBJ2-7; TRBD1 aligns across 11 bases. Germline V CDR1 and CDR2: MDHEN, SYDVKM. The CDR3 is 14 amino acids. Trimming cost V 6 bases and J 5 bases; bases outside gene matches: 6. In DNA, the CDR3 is TGTGCCAGCAGCCCGGGACAGGGGGTCCACGAGCAGTACTTC. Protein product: CASSPGQGVHEQYF.

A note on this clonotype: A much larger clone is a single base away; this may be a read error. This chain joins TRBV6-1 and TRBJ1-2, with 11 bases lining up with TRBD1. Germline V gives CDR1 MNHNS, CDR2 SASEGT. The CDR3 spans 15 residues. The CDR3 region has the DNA TGTACCAGCACTCAGAGGACAGGGGGCCACTATGGCTACACCTTC. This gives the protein CTSTQRTGGHYGYTF.

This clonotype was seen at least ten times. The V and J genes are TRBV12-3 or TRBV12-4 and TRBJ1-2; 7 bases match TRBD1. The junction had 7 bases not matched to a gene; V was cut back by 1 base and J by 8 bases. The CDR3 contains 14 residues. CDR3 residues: CASSLGLQGSGYTF. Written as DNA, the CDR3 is TGTGCCAGCAGTTTAGGCCTACAGGGGAGCGGCTACACCTTC.

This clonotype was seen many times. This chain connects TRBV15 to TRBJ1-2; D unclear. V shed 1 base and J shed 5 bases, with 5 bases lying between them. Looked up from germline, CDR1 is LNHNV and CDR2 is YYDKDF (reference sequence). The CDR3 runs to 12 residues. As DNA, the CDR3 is TGTGCCACCAGCAGAGGAGATTATGGCTACACCTTC. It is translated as CATSRGDYGYTF.